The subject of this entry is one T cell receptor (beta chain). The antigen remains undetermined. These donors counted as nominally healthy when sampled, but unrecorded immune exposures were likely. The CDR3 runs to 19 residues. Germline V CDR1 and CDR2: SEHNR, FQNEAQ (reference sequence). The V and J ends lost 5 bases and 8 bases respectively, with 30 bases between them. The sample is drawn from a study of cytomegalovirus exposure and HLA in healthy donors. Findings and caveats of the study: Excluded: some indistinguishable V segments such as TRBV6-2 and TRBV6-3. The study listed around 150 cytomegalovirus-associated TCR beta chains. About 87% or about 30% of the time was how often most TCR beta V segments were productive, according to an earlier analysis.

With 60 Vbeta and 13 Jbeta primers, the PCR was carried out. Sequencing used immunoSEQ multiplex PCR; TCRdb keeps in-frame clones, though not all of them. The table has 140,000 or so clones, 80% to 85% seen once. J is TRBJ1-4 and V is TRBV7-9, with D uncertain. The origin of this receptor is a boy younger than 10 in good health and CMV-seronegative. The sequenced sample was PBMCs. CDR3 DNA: TGTGCCAGCAGCGGGGAGTGGGCTGACCGCGAGATTCAGATGGAAAAACTGTTTTTT. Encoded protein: CASSGEWADREIQMEKLFF.